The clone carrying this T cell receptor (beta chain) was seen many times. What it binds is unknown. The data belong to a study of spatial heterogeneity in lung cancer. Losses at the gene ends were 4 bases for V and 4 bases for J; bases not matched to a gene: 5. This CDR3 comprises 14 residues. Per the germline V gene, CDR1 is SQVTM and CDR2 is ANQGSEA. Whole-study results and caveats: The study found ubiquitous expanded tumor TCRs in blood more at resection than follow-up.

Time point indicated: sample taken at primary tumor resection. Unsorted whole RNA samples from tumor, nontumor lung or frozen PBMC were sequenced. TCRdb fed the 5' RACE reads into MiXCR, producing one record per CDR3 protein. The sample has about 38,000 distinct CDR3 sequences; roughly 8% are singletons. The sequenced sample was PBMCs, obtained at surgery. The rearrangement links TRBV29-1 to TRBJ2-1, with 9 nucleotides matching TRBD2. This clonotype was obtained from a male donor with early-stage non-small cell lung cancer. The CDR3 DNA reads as TGCAGCGTTGGTCCTAGCGGGGTATACAATGAGCAGTTCTTC. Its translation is CSVGPSGVYNEQFF.